Following are 14 T cell receptor beta chains from one sample sequenced in a study of early T cells in non-severe SARS-CoV-2 infection listed by TCRdb under 2021. Library preparation was by 5' RACE. The reads were generated on a NextSeq 500. TCRdb reprocessed the public reads (quality trimming at Q25 with fastp, clone calling with MiXCR) and kept in-frame beta chains. Identical CDR3 proteins give one entry, which carries the most common genes and DNA. In all, the sample holds some 90,000 distinct CDR3 sequences, and more than 13% of those were seen once. Jointly, the top ten make up around 5.1% of the sample. Material for sequencing was whole blood. These receptors all come from an adult who was a healthcare worker with PCR-confirmed SARS-CoV-2 infection or an uninfected control (not recorded which).

In its sample, this clonotype was seen a few times. The rearrangement joins TRBV14 to TRBJ2-7, with 9 nucleotides matching TRBD2. V trimming: 5 bases; J trimming: 3 bases; junction bases outside the gene matches: 14. CDR3 length equals 17 residues. From germline, CDR1 is SGHDN and CDR2 FVKESK. CDR3 DNA: TGTGCCAGCAGCAGTGGCAAGCGGGAGGACTTTTTCTACGAGCAGTACTTC. The encoded protein is CASSSGKREDFFYEQYF.

This clonotype was observed a handful of times. The J gene is TRBJ2-3, the V gene TRBV2, with 7 bases that match TRBD2. Trimming took 5 bases from V and 3 from J; bases not matched to a gene: 5. Germline lookup yields CDR1 SNHLY and CDR2 FYNNEI. The CDR3 consists of 14 residues. The CDR3 coding sequence is TGTGCCAGCAGTCCGGGACTACAAACAGATACGCAGTATTTT. Translating it yields CASSPGLQTDTQYF.

The chain has TRBV6-2 or TRBV6-3 and TRBJ1-1; D remains ambiguous. Germline CDR1 reads MNHEY; CDR2 reads SVGEGT. CDR3 length: 14 amino acids. V shed 4 bases and J shed 0 bases, with 9 bases lying between them. CDR3 amino acids: CASSSGWVNTEAFF. CDR3 coding DNA: TGTGCCAGCAGTTCGGGGTGGGTGAACACTGAAGCTTTCTTT.

This rearrangement joins TRBV4-1 to TRBJ2-1; 11 bases map to TRBD2. Losses at the gene ends were 1 base for V and 7 bases for J; bases not matched to a gene: 9. Per germline, CDR1 MGHRA and CDR2 YSYEKL. The length of the CDR3 is 17 residues. The CDR3 is CASSQAPTSGMGNEQFF. The CDR3 region has the DNA TGCGCCAGCAGCCAAGCTCCGACTAGCGGGATGGGTAATGAGCAGTTCTTC.

This clonotype was detected only a few times. The V and J genes are TRBV21-1 and TRBJ1-6. TRBV21-1 is a listed pseudogene. The CDR3 is made up of 12 amino acids. This chain's CDR3 is CASSAYHSPLHF. CDR3 coding DNA: TGTGCCAGCAGCGCCTACCATTCACCCCTCCACTTT.

This clonotype was counted a few times. The V and J genes are TRBV12-3 or TRBV12-4 and TRBJ1-6, with 9 bases that match TRBD1. This CDR3 is 13 amino acids long. Trimming removed 6 bases from V and 8 bases from J; junction bases left unmatched: 2. CDR3 sequence: CASRGQGYSPLHF. CDR3 DNA sequence: TGTGCCAGCAGGGGACAGGGTTATTCACCCCTCCACTTT.

The table lists this clonotype with a few counts. The V gene is TRBV5-1, the J gene TRBJ2-3; TRBD2 matches at 11 bases. With V trimmed by 3 bases and J by 0 bases, 12 bases remained unmatched. CDR1 SGHRS and CDR2 YFSETQ come from the germline V gene. This CDR3 spans 19 amino acids. CDR3 nucleotides: TGCGCCAGCAGCTGGTCCCTAGCGGGAGGCAAAACTAGCACAGATACGCAGTATTTT. It specifies CASSWSLAGGKTSTDTQYF.

The count of this clonotype is one. The V call is TRBV10-1, the J call TRBJ1-1; 7 bases match TRBD1. The junction had 9 bases not matched to a gene; V was cut back by 6 bases and J by 5 bases. The length of the CDR3 is 14 residues. The V gene's germline CDR1 is WNHNN and CDR2 SYGVQD (reference sequence). CDR3 in DNA: TGCGCCAGCAGCGCCAGACAGGGAAGGACTGAAGCTTTCTTT. This gives the protein CASSARQGRTEAFF.

This clonotype was recorded many times. The chain recombines TRBV12-2 with TRBJ2-7. TRBV12-2 is a documented pseudogene. The CDR3 totals 12 residues. Written as DNA, the CDR3 is TGTGCAAGTCGCCTTGGAGCGTGTGAGCAGTACTTC. This sequence encodes CASRLGACEQYF.

The chain joins TRBV9 to TRBJ2-5, with a tentative D call TRBD2 (6 bases). Germline CDR1 SGDLS, CDR2 YYNGEE. CDR3 size: 16 residues. Trimming shortened V by 3 bases and J by 0 bases, and 15 bases separated the two germline ends. CDR3 amino acids: CASSATPLAYQETQYF. DNA for the CDR3: TGTGCCAGCAGCGCGACCCCTCTAGCGTACCAAGAGACCCAGTACTTC.

This clonotype was counted at least ten times. The rearrangement joins TRBV28 to TRBJ2-1; 11 nucleotides line up with TRBD2. The CDR3 has 11 residues. V gave up 6 bases and J gave up 16 bases; unmatched junction bases: 5. Germline CDR1 and CDR2: MDHEN and SYDVKM. CDR3 nucleotides: TGTGCCAGCAGCCAACTAGCGGGAGTTTTCTTC. Translating gives CASSQLAGVFF.

The chain recombines TRBV20-1 with TRBJ1-6; D remains unclear. Germline V gives CDR1 DFQATT, CDR2 SNEGSKA (reference sequence). The CDR3 runs 12 residues. V was clipped by 6 bases and J by 10 bases, with 13 bases between them. CDR3 DNA: TGCAGTGCCGGCCGAGGGAGGTCACCCCTCCACTTT. This gives the protein CSAGRGRSPLHF.

This clonotype was counted only a few times. The V call is TRBV4-3, the J call TRBJ1-1; D gene uncertain. V lost 0 bases to trimming and J lost 2 bases, with 16 bases between them. The CDR3 contains 17 residues. CDR1 and CDR2 (germline): LGHNA, YSLEER. The CDR3 DNA sequence: TGCGCCAGCAGCCAAGAATTTAGTCCGGTGAAAAACACTGAAGCTTTCTTT. Its protein is CASSQEFSPVKNTEAFF.

The gene calls are TRBV7-7 and TRBJ2-2, with D uncertain. The V gene lost 5 bases and the J gene lost 4 bases, with 8 bases spanning the gap. This CDR3 is built from 13 residues. Per the germline V gene, CDR1 is SSHAT and CDR2 is FNYEAQ (reference sequence). CDR3 DNA sequence: TGTGCCAGCAGCCTGGGGTCCACCGGGGAGCTGTTTTTT. Amino acid sequence: CASSLGSTGELFF.